This T cell receptor beta chain appears in the sequencing data of a study of CD8+CD57+ T cells in acquired aplastic anemia. Whole-study context: The study obtained an average of around 2.9 ug of DNA from sorted CD4+ and CD8+ cells.

Study-wide results and limits: Statistical testing detected no significant gap in CD8+ Simpson's diversity between patients and controls. Common to patients and controls were roughly 30 CD8+ CDR3 sequences.

The CDR3 length is 19 residues. Germline values: CDR1 SEHNR, CDR2 FQNEAQ (reference sequence). Trimming stripped 6 bases from V and 1 base from J, with 28 bases between. For CDR3 and TCR beta VDJ profiling, genomic DNA was the template used. TCRdb used MiXCR to reprocess the reads, holding one entry per CDR3 protein. The table shows 200,000 or so distinct CDR3 sequences, with around three fifths occurring only once. The table lists this clonotype with a few counts. Its antigen is as yet unknown. The clonotype comes from a human donor with severe aplastic anemia or a healthy control (not recorded which). The chain couples TRBV7-9 to TRBJ2-7, with a tentative D call TRBD1 (6 bases). The sample taken for sequencing was sorted CD4+, CD8+, or CD8+CD57+ T cells (not recorded which) from PBMCs. The chain's CDR3 is CASRDLRTDRKVSSYEQYF. For the CDR3, the DNA is TGTGCCAGCAGGGACCTGAGGACAGATAGAAAAGTTTCGTCCTACGAGCAGTACTTC.